A selection of T cell receptor beta chains follows, all from one sample in a study of T cell responses to AZD1222 COVID-19 vaccine. Sequencing used immunoSEQ multiplex PCR; TCRdb keeps in-frame clones, though not all of them. The sample contains 140,000 to 150,000 clones, 90% to 95% of which appear only once. The sample consisted of peripheral blood, taken on day 0 of AZD1222 vaccination. The source is an adult in good health. CDR3s include the opening cysteine and the closing phenylalanine or tryptophan. A D gene is named only where the DNA matches it firmly. Some rows have no size entry. The others give once, few or many, or a class for an expanded clone.

d_gene: TRBD1
v_gene: TRBV19
abundance: NA
j_gene: TRBJ1-5
CDR3nt: TGTGCCAGTTCCTGGACAGGGAGAAATCAGCCCCAGCATTTT
CDR3aa: CASSWTGRNQPQHF

d_gene: TRBD1
v_gene: TRBV27
abundance: NA
j_gene: TRBJ1-2
CDR3nt: TGTGCCAGCAGTCCTGGGACAGGGGGGATCTATGGCTACACCTTC
CDR3aa: CASSPGTGGIYGYTF

d_gene: NA
v_gene: TRBV27
abundance: once
j_gene: TRBJ1-6
CDR3nt: TGTGCCAGCAGTTTCCGAGAAAATAATTCACCCCTCCACTTT
CDR3aa: CASSFRENNSPLHF

d_gene: NA
v_gene: TRBV2
abundance: NA
j_gene: TRBJ2-7
CDR3nt: TGTGCCAGCAGTGTTACAAGGAACGGGGACGAGCAGTACTTC
CDR3aa: CASSVTRNGDEQYF

d_gene: NA
v_gene: TRBV7-8
abundance: NA
j_gene: TRBJ1-6
CDR3nt: TGTGCCAGCAGCTTAACCCTAGAGTCACCCCTCCACTTT
CDR3aa: CASSLTLESPLHF

d_gene: NA
v_gene: TRBV6-5
abundance: once
j_gene: TRBJ1-2
CDR3nt: TGTGCCAGCCGCCTTCTCTATGTAGGCTACACCTTC
CDR3aa: CASRLLYVGYTF

d_gene: NA
v_gene: TRBV5-1
abundance: NA
j_gene: TRBJ1-1
CDR3nt: TGCGCCAGCAGCCGGGCGTCGGGGCGTTGGGACACTGAAGCTTTCTTT
CDR3aa: CASSRASGRWDTEAFF

d_gene: NA
v_gene: TRBV19
abundance: NA
j_gene: TRBJ1-5
CDR3nt: TGTGCCAGTAGTATCGGTTGGAGTCAGCCCCAGCATTTT
CDR3aa: CASSIGWSQPQHF

d_gene: NA
v_gene: TRBV10-3
abundance: NA
j_gene: TRBJ2-7
CDR3nt: TGTGCCATCAGTGAGGAGGTAGCAGCGGACTCCTACGAGCAGTACTTC
CDR3aa: CAISEEVAADSYEQYF

d_gene: TRBD1
v_gene: TRBV11-3
abundance: NA
j_gene: TRBJ1-6
CDR3nt: TGTGCCAGCGGGACAGGGAGCTCCTATAATTCACCCCTCCACTTT
CDR3aa: CASGTGSSYNSPLHF

d_gene: TRBD2
v_gene: TRBV2
abundance: NA
j_gene: TRBJ2-7
CDR3nt: TGTGCCAGCAGTGAAAATCTAGCGGGCGGGTACGAGCAGTACTTC
CDR3aa: CASSENLAGGYEQYF

d_gene: NA
v_gene: TRBV12-5
abundance: once
j_gene: TRBJ2-1
CDR3nt: TGTGCTAGTCCCCGATGCAATGAGCAGTTCTTC
CDR3aa: CASPRCNEQFF

d_gene: TRBD1
v_gene: TRBV15
abundance: NA
j_gene: TRBJ1-1
CDR3nt: TGTGCCACCAGCGGAGGACAGGGGAGCACTGAAGCTTTCTTT
CDR3aa: CATSGGQGSTEAFF

d_gene: NA
v_gene: TRBV3-1/TRBV3-2
abundance: NA
j_gene: TRBJ1-6
CDR3nt: TGTGCCAGCAGCCAGGGGGCGCGGGGAGGAAATTCACCCCTCCACTTT
CDR3aa: CASSQGARGGNSPLHF

d_gene: NA
v_gene: TRBV11-2
abundance: NA
j_gene: TRBJ1-2
CDR3nt: TGTGCCAGCAGCGGGGCTAGGGCAGATGGCTACACCTTC
CDR3aa: CASSGARADGYTF

d_gene: TRBD2
v_gene: TRBV7-9
abundance: NA
j_gene: TRBJ2-1
CDR3nt: TGTGCCAGCAGCCCGCCGGTGGGCGGGAGGGACAATGAGCAGTTCTTC
CDR3aa: CASSPPVGGRDNEQFF

d_gene: NA
v_gene: TRBV29-1
abundance: NA
j_gene: TRBJ2-7
CDR3nt: TGCAGCGTTGTAGTGGGGAGCTCCTACGAGCAGTACTTC
CDR3aa: CSVVVGSSYEQYF

d_gene: TRBD1
v_gene: TRBV9
abundance: NA
j_gene: TRBJ1-3
CDR3nt: TGTGCCAGCAGCTCGGGACAGGGGCTTGGAAACACCATATATTTT
CDR3aa: CASSSGQGLGNTIYF

d_gene: NA
v_gene: TRBV11-3
abundance: NA
j_gene: TRBJ2-3
CDR3nt: TGTGCCAGCAGCTTAGCCCAGGGGACAGATACGCAGTATTTT
CDR3aa: CASSLAQGTDTQYF

d_gene: NA
v_gene: TRBV7-2
abundance: NA
j_gene: TRBJ1-1
CDR3nt: TGTGCCAGCAGCTTAGATCCGGGGCCGGGCACTGAAGCTTTCTTT
CDR3aa: CASSLDPGPGTEAFF

d_gene: TRBD1
v_gene: TRBV7-9
abundance: NA
j_gene: TRBJ2-7
CDR3nt: TGTGCCAGCAGCTTAGGCGGAGGACAGGGTTCCTCTGAGCAGTACTTC
CDR3aa: CASSLGGGQGSSEQYF

d_gene: TRBD1
v_gene: TRBV3-1/TRBV3-2
abundance: NA
j_gene: TRBJ2-1
CDR3nt: TGTGCCAGCAGCCAGACAGGGTGGAAGTTCTTC
CDR3aa: CASSQTGWKFF

d_gene: NA
v_gene: TRBV6-1
abundance: NA
j_gene: TRBJ1-5
CDR3nt: TGTGCCAGCAGCGCCGGGGGGGATCAGCCCCAGCATTTT
CDR3aa: CASSAGGDQPQHF

d_gene: NA
v_gene: TRBV6-5
abundance: once
j_gene: TRBJ1-2
CDR3nt: TGTGCCAGCAGTACGGGGTGGGGCTACACCTTC
CDR3aa: CASSTGWGYTF

d_gene: NA
v_gene: TRBV10-3
abundance: NA
j_gene: TRBJ1-1
CDR3nt: TGTGCCATCAACCCAGGAAAGAGGGGGGAAGCTTTCTTT
CDR3aa: CAINPGKRGEAFF

d_gene: NA
v_gene: TRBV5-6
abundance: NA
j_gene: TRBJ1-3
CDR3nt: TGTGCCAGCCGGGGGGCTGGAAACACCATATATTTT
CDR3aa: CASRGAGNTIYF

d_gene: TRBD2
v_gene: TRBV6-2/TRBV6-3
abundance: NA
j_gene: TRBJ2-1
CDR3nt: TGTGCCAGCAGTTTGGGACTAGCGGGACCCCAGGGGGAGCAGTTCTTC
CDR3aa: CASSLGLAGPQGEQFF

d_gene: TRBD2
v_gene: TRBV25-1
abundance: NA
j_gene: TRBJ2-7
CDR3nt: TGTGCCAGCAGTGAATCTCATCCCACTAGCGGCTTTCCCTACGAGCAGTACTTC
CDR3aa: CASSESHPTSGFPYEQYF

d_gene: NA
v_gene: TRBV5-1
abundance: NA
j_gene: TRBJ1-2
CDR3nt: TGCGCCAGCAGCTTCCAGGCCGGACCTAACTATGGCTACACCTTC
CDR3aa: CASSFQAGPNYGYTF

d_gene: NA
v_gene: TRBV18
abundance: NA
j_gene: TRBJ1-5
CDR3nt: TGTGCCAGCTCCGTTCGGGGCAATCAGCCCCAGCATTTT
CDR3aa: CASSVRGNQPQHF

d_gene: TRBD2
v_gene: TRBV7-9
abundance: NA
j_gene: TRBJ2-1
CDR3nt: TGTGCCAGCTTAGGGGGACTAGCGGGAGACGGGAGCTCCTACAATGAGCAGTTCTTC
CDR3aa: CASLGGLAGDGSSYNEQFF

d_gene: NA
v_gene: TRBV10-1
abundance: few
j_gene: TRBJ2-7
CDR3nt: TGCGCCAGCAGTGAGGGGCACGAGCAGTACTTC
CDR3aa: CASSEGHEQYF

d_gene: NA
v_gene: TRBV12-3/TRBV12-4
abundance: NA
j_gene: TRBJ1-2
CDR3nt: TGTGCCAGCAGGCACGGCAACTATGGCTACACCTTC
CDR3aa: CASRHGNYGYTF

d_gene: TRBD2
v_gene: TRBV10-2
abundance: NA
j_gene: TRBJ2-1
CDR3nt: TGCGCCAGCAGTGAGGGCGGGGGACTAGGTCACAATGAGCAGTTCTTC
CDR3aa: CASSEGGGLGHNEQFF

d_gene: NA
v_gene: TRBV5-1
abundance: once
j_gene: TRBJ1-1
CDR3nt: TGCGCCAGCAGCCCTGAAGGACATTCACGGTCGAACACTGAAGCTTTCTTT
CDR3aa: CASSPEGHSRSNTEAFF

d_gene: NA
v_gene: TRBV6-6
abundance: NA
j_gene: TRBJ1-1
CDR3nt: TGTGCCAGCACCAAAACAATCGGGGGGGAAGCTTTCTTT
CDR3aa: CASTKTIGGEAFF

d_gene: NA
v_gene: TRBV11-1
abundance: NA
j_gene: TRBJ2-7
CDR3nt: TGTGCCAGCTCAAAACGGCAGGGGTTCCACGAGCAGTACTTC
CDR3aa: CASSKRQGFHEQYF

d_gene: NA
v_gene: TRBV6-6
abundance: NA
j_gene: TRBJ2-7
CDR3nt: TGTGCCAGCAGTTCCCTCTTCCAGAGGGGGGAGCAGTACTTC
CDR3aa: CASSSLFQRGEQYF

d_gene: TRBD1
v_gene: TRBV12-3/TRBV12-4
abundance: NA
j_gene: TRBJ2-7
CDR3nt: TGTGCCAGCAGCTTTCTGGGGACAGCGGAGTACTTC
CDR3aa: CASSFLGTAEYF

d_gene: NA
v_gene: TRBV19
abundance: NA
j_gene: TRBJ2-7
CDR3nt: TGTGCCAGTAGTCTGGGGACACGGGCCGACGAGCAGTACTTC
CDR3aa: CASSLGTRADEQYF

d_gene: TRBD2
v_gene: TRBV30
abundance: NA
j_gene: TRBJ2-1
CDR3nt: TGTGCCTGGGACGGGACTAGGTCGGGTGAGCAGTTCTTC
CDR3aa: CAWDGTRSGEQFF

d_gene: NA
v_gene: TRBV5-4
abundance: NA
j_gene: TRBJ1-1
CDR3nt: TGTGCCAGCAGCTTGCCGGGGAACACTGAAGCTTTCTTT
CDR3aa: CASSLPGNTEAFF

d_gene: TRBD1
v_gene: TRBV19
abundance: NA
j_gene: TRBJ2-2
CDR3nt: TGTGCCAGTAGATACGACAGGGGAAATCCAGCCGGGGAGCTGTTTTTT
CDR3aa: CASRYDRGNPAGELFF

d_gene: TRBD2
v_gene: TRBV13
abundance: NA
j_gene: TRBJ2-1
CDR3nt: TGTGCCAGCAGCTTAGTTCTCGGGGGGGTATACAATGAGCAGTTCTTC
CDR3aa: CASSLVLGGVYNEQFF

d_gene: TRBD1
v_gene: TRBV18
abundance: NA
j_gene: TRBJ2-2
CDR3nt: TGTGCCAGCTCATCATCCGACAGGGCCGGGGAGCTGTTTTTT
CDR3aa: CASSSSDRAGELFF

d_gene: TRBD1
v_gene: TRBV28
abundance: NA
j_gene: TRBJ2-1
CDR3nt: TGTGCCAGCAGCCTTGAGGGGCTCTCCGGGACAGGGTTCTACAATGAGCAGTTCTTC
CDR3aa: CASSLEGLSGTGFYNEQFF

d_gene: NA
v_gene: TRBV7-9
abundance: NA
j_gene: TRBJ2-3
CDR3nt: TGTGCCAGCAGCTTACTTAGGGGGAGCGGGACTAGCACAGATACGCAGTATTTT
CDR3aa: CASSLLRGSGTSTDTQYF

d_gene: NA
v_gene: TRBV9
abundance: NA
j_gene: TRBJ1-2
CDR3nt: TGTGCCAGCAGCGTCAACGGAATAGGTGGCTACACCTTC
CDR3aa: CASSVNGIGGYTF

d_gene: NA
v_gene: TRBV5-1
abundance: NA
j_gene: TRBJ2-7
CDR3nt: TGCGCCAGCAGCTTGGGCCCCGGGGGCGACGAGCAGTACTTC
CDR3aa: CASSLGPGGDEQYF

d_gene: TRBD1
v_gene: TRBV12-3/TRBV12-4
abundance: NA
j_gene: TRBJ2-3
CDR3nt: TGTGCCAGCAGTCCCCGACAGGGGGGTACGCAGTATTTT
CDR3aa: CASSPRQGGTQYF

d_gene: NA
v_gene: TRBV2
abundance: NA
j_gene: TRBJ1-2
CDR3nt: TGTGCCAGCGGAAGGGACGCCTACTATGGCTACACCTTC
CDR3aa: CASGRDAYYGYTF

d_gene: NA
v_gene: TRBV6-5
abundance: NA
j_gene: TRBJ2-7
CDR3nt: TGTGCCAGCAGTCGACGGACACTAGATACCTACGAGCAGTACTTC
CDR3aa: CASSRRTLDTYEQYF